The 4 T cell receptor beta chains reported below all come from one sample, sequenced in a study of shared clonotypes between healthy human individuals. Here immunoSEQ multiplex PCR was the method, and the copy in TCRdb shows in-frame clones only, minus some. Of approximately 720,000 clones listed, under 95% are singletons. The naive CD8 population came from CD45RO-negative cells selected for CCR7, without terminally differentiated effector memory CD45RA+ cells. The sample consisted of naive CD8+ T cells sorted from blood. The receptors shown here come from a man aged 25-45 years in good health.

The CDR3 coding sequence is TGTGCCAGCACTCGGGGGGAGACCGGGGAGCTGTTTTTT. Protein: CASTRGETGELFF. The rearrangement uses TRBV27 and TRBJ2-2, with 7 bases that match TRBD2. The junction had 4 bases not matched to a gene; V was cut back by 7 bases and J by 5 bases. Germline CDR1 is MNHEY and CDR2 is SMNVEV (reference sequence). The CDR3 length is 13 residues.

CDR3 DNA: TGTGCCAGCAGGGACCCTAGCGGGGGCTCCTACGAGCAGTACTTC. Residues: CASRDPSGGSYEQYF. The J gene is TRBJ2-7, the V gene TRBV28; 10 positions match TRBD2. This CDR3 has 15 amino acids. After removal of 6 bases from V and 0 bases from J, the junction contained 5 bases not matched to a gene. Germline-derived CDR1 and CDR2 are MDHEN and SYDVKM. Supplemented by reference TRBV28 and TRBJ2-7, the full variable domain reads DVKVTQSSRYLVKRTGEKVFLECVQDMDHENMFWYRQDPGLGLRLIYFSYDVKMKEKGDIPEGYSVSREKKERFSLILESASTNQTSMYLCASRDPSGGSYEQYFGPGTRLTVT.

The chain carries TRBV9 and TRBJ2-3, with 10 bases aligning to TRBD2. Germline V gives CDR1 SGDLS, CDR2 YYNGEE. There are 15 residues in the CDR3. The trim removed 4 bases at V and 4 bases at J, leaving 6 bases unmatched. For the CDR3, the DNA is TGTGCCAGCAGCACAACTAGCGGGACGGCAGATACGCAGTATTTT. Amino acids: CASSTTSGTADTQYF.

The chain has TRBV7-8 and TRBJ2-1, with 14 nucleotides matching TRBD2. The length of the CDR3 is 19 residues. The junction had 18 bases not matched to a gene; V was cut back by 2 bases and J by 12 bases. Germline CDR1 and CDR2: SGHVS and FQNEAQ. The CDR3 bases are TGTGCCAGCAGCTTAACGGGACTAGCGGGAGATTTTGAACAGTTTTGGCAGTTCTTC. Protein product: CASSLTGLAGDFEQFWQFF.